A single sample is the source of the 23 T cell receptor beta chains below, sequenced in a study of radiotherapy plus CTLA-4 blockade in lung cancer. The data were produced by immunoSEQ multiplex PCR, yet TCRdb's version contains in-frame clones alone and is incomplete. The table includes about 12,000 clones, 84% detected once. The specimen comprised peripheral blood, sampled from a patient treated with radiotherapy plus ipilimumab. The source of these receptors is a human donor with non-small cell lung cancer that progressed on radiotherapy plus ipilimumab.

This clone was observed a few times. The CDR3 reads CASSEGYNSPLHF. The DNA of the CDR3 is TGTGCCAGCAGTGAGGGTTATAATTCACCCCTCCACTTT. The rearrangement links TRBV6-5 to TRBJ1-6; D is unclear. The CDR3 is 13 residues long. Germline values: CDR1 MNHEY, CDR2 SVGAGI. Trimming took off 5 bases at V and 4 bases at J, with 6 bases between the two ends.

The rearrangement links TRBV7-2 to TRBJ2-5, with no clear D. V was trimmed by 2 bases and J by 5 bases, leaving 15 bases between them. The CDR3 sequence is 15 residues long. Germline V gene lookup returns CDR1 SGHTA and CDR2 FQGNSA. The CDR3 DNA follows: TGTGCCAGCAGCTTATCGGCCGGTATGGTGGAGACCCAGTACTTC. Its translation: CASSLSAGMVETQYF.

CDR3 residues: CASSLSPEVPQYF. The CDR3 DNA reads TGTGCCAGCAGTTTATCCCCGGAGGTTCCGCAGTATTTT. The rearrangement joins TRBV27 to TRBJ2-3; possibly TRBD2 for D (5 bases). The V end was cut by 0 bases, the J end by 10 bases, with 11 bases between. CDR3 size: 13 residues. Germline CDR1 and CDR2: MNHEY and SMNVEV (reference sequence).

J is TRBJ2-6 and V is TRBV7-2, with 7 bases aligning to TRBD1. The J segment lost 2 bases and the V segment lost 7 bases, leaving 11 bases of the junction unmatched. The CDR3 loop spans 17 amino acids. The germline CDR1 and CDR2 sequences are SGHTA and FQGNSA. The CDR3 loop reads CASTLRQGFPGANVLTF. Here the CDR3 DNA reads TGTGCCAGCACCCTGCGACAGGGTTTTCCTGGGGCCAACGTCCTGACTTTC.

This chain links TRBV27 with TRBJ2-7, with D hard to call. Trimming took 5 bases from V and 5 from J, leaving 16 bases between them. There are 14 residues in the CDR3. The germline gives CDR1 MNHEY, CDR2 SMNVEV (reference sequence). CDR3 sequence (DNA): TGTGCCAGCAGTCGACTCCCACTCACCCACGAGCAGTACTTC. This sequence encodes CASSRLPLTHEQYF.

The chain carries TRBV19 and TRBJ2-3, with D perhaps matching TRBD1 or TRBD2 (5 bases each). With 7 bases removed from V and 2 bases from J, the gap between germline ends came to 7 bases. CDR3 length: 12 residues. Germline V gene sequence: CDR1 LNHDA, CDR2 SQIVND (reference sequence). CDR3 loop: CASTGTTDTQYF. In DNA, the CDR3 is TGTGCCAGTACCGGGACCACAGATACGCAGTATTTT.

The V gene is TRBV7-8, the J gene TRBJ2-7; D remains unclear. V lost 2 bases to trimming and J lost 3 bases, with 11 bases between them. Germline loops: CDR1 SGHVS, CDR2 FQNEAQ. The CDR3 runs 14 residues. The CDR3, as DNA: TGTGCCAGCAGCTTAACGGACGGCGACTACGAGCAGTACTTC. Protein sequence: CASSLTDGDYEQYF.

J is TRBJ2-3 and V is TRBV4-2, with D possibly being TRBD2 (5 bases). Germline V gene lookup returns CDR1 LGHNA and CDR2 YNFKEQ. V lost 0 bases, J lost 1 base, and 11 bases lay in between. The CDR3 spans 16 residues. CDR3 amino acids: CASSQDLAVRTDTQYF. The CDR3 nucleotides are TGTGCCAGCAGCCAAGATCTAGCCGTCCGCACAGATACGCAGTATTTT.

By frequency in the sample, this clone is large (0.1 to 1%). The chain recombines TRBV4-3 with TRBJ1-4; perhaps TRBD1 as D (5 bases). This CDR3 region has 14 residues. Germline values: CDR1 LGHNA, CDR2 YSLEER. Trimming stripped 4 bases from V and 3 bases from J, with 9 bases between. DNA for the CDR3: TGCGCCAGCAGCCCGACAGAATCTAATGAAAAACTGTTTTTT. Translation: CASSPTESNEKLFF.

This clone appeared once. The chain joins TRBV9 to TRBJ2-1, with D hard to call. CDR3 length: 12 amino acids. The germline CDR1 and CDR2 sequences are SGDLS and YYNGEE. V was clipped by 0 bases and J by 2 bases, with 0 bases between them. The CDR3 loop is CASSVAYNEQFF. Written as DNA, the CDR3 is TGTGCCAGCAGCGTAGCCTACAATGAGCAGTTCTTC.

The rearrangement links TRBV6-6 to TRBJ2-3; D is perhaps TRBD1 (6 bases). This CDR3 is 15 amino acids long. The V end was cut by 0 bases, the J end by 6 bases, with 13 bases between. Germline V lookup: CDR1 MNHNY, CDR2 SVGAGI (reference sequence). CDR3 sequence (DNA): TGTGCCAGCAGTTACTCGAAAGCAAGGGGGGATACGCAGTATTTT. This translates into CASSYSKARGDTQYF.

This chain uses TRBV5-6 with TRBJ2-5; TRBD1 is a possible D gene (5 bases). Trimming took 2 bases from V and 1 from J, leaving 21 bases between them. Per germline, CDR1 SGHDT and CDR2 YYEEEE. The CDR3 has 18 amino acids. The CDR3 loop reads CASSFARAVLGPQETQYF. The CDR3 nucleotides read TGTGCCAGCAGCTTTGCCAGGGCGGTGCTAGGACCCCAAGAGACCCAGTACTTC.

The chain employs TRBV9 and TRBJ1-3; 7 nucleotides align to TRBD1. Germline V gene lookup returns CDR1 SGDLS and CDR2 YYNGEE. V lost 4 bases and J lost 0; bases outside the gene matches: 10. The CDR3 has 17 residues. The CDR3 DNA sequence: TGTGCCAGCAGCCCGAGGGACAGAACCAGCTCTGGAAACACCATATATTTT. Amino acids: CASSPRDRTSSGNTIYF.

J is TRBJ1-6 and V is TRBV6-1; TRBD1 aligns across 7 bases. The CDR3 extends over 15 amino acids. After removal of 5 bases from V and 6 bases from J, the junction contained 7 bases not matched to a gene. The germline CDR1 and CDR2 sequences are MNHNS and SASEGT. CDR3 loop: CASSKLTGPNSPLHF. The DNA for the CDR3 is TGTGCCAGCAGTAAACTGACAGGGCCTAATTCACCCCTCCACTTT.

The chain joins TRBV6-6 to TRBJ2-2; D assignment may be TRBD1 or TRBD2 (5 bases each). CDR3 size: 14 residues. Trimming took off 3 bases at V and 5 bases at J, with 10 bases between the two ends. Germline CDR1 reads MNHNY; CDR2 reads SVGAGI (reference sequence). The CDR3 sequence: CASSYGTATGELFF. The CDR3 DNA follows: TGTGCCAGCAGTTATGGGACGGCGACCGGGGAGCTGTTTTTT.

The CDR3 region is CASSSTAVEQYF. The CDR3 nucleotides are TGTGCCAGCAGCTCGACAGCCGTCGAGCAGTACTTC. V gene TRBV7-8 combines with J gene TRBJ2-7; possibly TRBD1 for D (5 bases). Trimming removed 4 bases from V and 6 bases from J, with 10 bases in between. The CDR3 spans 12 residues. Germline CDR1 reads SGHVS; CDR2 reads FQNEAQ.

This rearrangement joins TRBV19 to TRBJ2-7, with 8 bases matching TRBD1. The CDR3 runs to 14 residues. After removal of 3 bases from V and 4 bases from J, the junction contained 5 bases not matched to a gene. The germline gives CDR1 LNHDA, CDR2 SQIVND (reference sequence). The CDR3 bases are TGTGCCAGTAGTATTCAAACAGGGGGGTACGAGCAGTACTTC. Residues: CASSIQTGGYEQYF.

The genes are TRBV27 and TRBJ1-6; perhaps TRBD1 as D (5 bases). V shed 0 bases and J shed 9 bases, with 15 bases lying between them. There are 16 residues in the CDR3. Germline V gene data show CDR1 as MNHEY and CDR2 as SMNVEV (reference sequence). CDR3 region: CASSLSARGASSPLHF. As DNA, the CDR3 is TGTGCCAGCAGTTTATCGGCGAGAGGGGCGAGTTCACCCCTCCACTTT.

V gene TRBV27 combines with J gene TRBJ2-5; 9 bases are shared with TRBD2. Germline V gene sequence: CDR1 MNHEY, CDR2 SMNVEV (reference sequence). CDR3 length: 15 amino acids. V trimming: 5 bases; J trimming: 3 bases; junction bases outside the gene matches: 7. The CDR3 loop reads CASSSRLADKETQYF. CDR3 bases: TGTGCCAGCAGTAGTCGACTAGCGGACAAAGAGACCCAGTACTTC.

This clone was observed a single time. This chain connects TRBV12-5 to TRBJ2-2; no reliable D call. Germline-derived CDR1 and CDR2 are LGHNT and FRNRAP. Trimming shortened V by 2 bases and J by 3 bases, and 4 bases separated the two germline ends. The CDR3 contains 13 residues. In nucleotides, the CDR3 is TGTGCTAGTGGTTTGTCACACACCGGGGAGCTGTTTTTT. It specifies CASGLSHTGELFF.

Only a few counts were recorded for this clone. The chain recombines TRBV20-1 with TRBJ2-7, with D perhaps matching TRBD1 (6 bases). The ends were cut back, 6 bases at V and 2 bases at J, with 8 bases in the middle. From germline, CDR1 is DFQATT and CDR2 SNEGSKA (reference sequence). The CDR3 is 11 residues long. The CDR3 is CSARTAYEQYF. CDR3 in DNA: TGCAGTGCGCGGACAGCCTACGAGCAGTACTTC.

The rearrangement links TRBV19 to TRBJ2-1, with D perhaps matching TRBD2 (6 bases). The ends were cut back, 6 bases at V and 7 bases at J, with 10 bases in the middle. Per germline, CDR1 LNHDA and CDR2 SQIVND (reference sequence). There are 12 residues in the CDR3. Here the CDR3 DNA reads TGTGCCAGTAGGGAAAGCGGGAATGAGCAGTTCTTC. It translates to CASRESGNEQFF.

This sequence joins TRBV5-5 and TRBJ1-4; a possible D gene is TRBD1 (6 bases). Trimming removed 7 bases from V and 8 bases from J, with 12 bases in between. This CDR3 is built from 12 residues. CDR1 is SGHKS, CDR2 YYEKEE, per germline (reference sequence). The CDR3 DNA reads TGTGCCAGCGCCGGGGGCGGAGAAAAACTGTTTTTT. It encodes CASAGGGEKLFF.